This T cell receptor (beta chain) was found in a study of memory B cells and T cells in multiple sclerosis. CDR3 length equals 13 residues. J lost 6 bases, V lost 4 bases, and 5 bases had no gene match. Looked up from germline, CDR1 is MNHEY and CDR2 is SVGAGI. Of note for this clone: Antigen: not known.

TCRdb keeps only in-frame clones here, not all; method: immunoSEQ multiplex PCR. The data contain about 45,000 clones, over 75% of them seen just once; the ten biggest clones take up 1% to 1.3%. Study-level points and caveats: Compartments had unequal clone-set sizes, affecting shared clonotype counts.

CFSE-dim autoproliferating and CFSE-high non-proliferating T cells from unstimulated culture were sequenced separately. Cultures began with roughly 5.4x10^7 CFSE-labeled PBMCs, unstimulated for 7 days, with replicate wells pooled. Without exogenous stimuli, around 0.5 uM CFSE-labeled PBMCs were cultured serum-free. V and J are TRBV6-5 and TRBJ2-7; 8 bases line up with TRBD1. This receptor was obtained from a human donor with multiple sclerosis. The sample comprised PBMCs from blood kept in culture. The CDR3 is CASSFDRGREQYF. Here the CDR3 DNA reads TGTGCCAGCAGTTTCGACAGGGGACGCGAGCAGTACTTC.